This T cell receptor beta chain was recorded in a study of blood T cell repertoires in COVID-19. Study-wide context: Specimens from acute and convalescent COVID-19 originated in the United States, Italy and Spain. T cells, B-cell-depleted T cells, or PBMCs provided the cDNA or gDNA that served as material.

This CDR3 contains 17 residues. Trimming cost V 2 bases and J 4 bases; bases outside gene matches: 12. CDR1 and CDR2 from the germline V gene are ENHRY and SYGVKD. Original handling: Reference gene primers were amplified, and this amplification served to estimate nucleated cell counts. Clones were sequenced by immunoSEQ multiplex PCR, and TCRdb holds only the in-frame ones, with some missing. The V and J calls and the clone size are those of that table, but D and trimming were determined from the DNA. The data hold approximately 250,000 clones, with approximately 81% observed a single time. The receptor's source is a man in his sixties with acute or convalescent COVID-19. The rearrangement joins TRBV10-3 to TRBJ1-2; 8 bases map to TRBD1. Sequences were obtained from peripheral blood. This chain's CDR3 is CAISENPGQGASYGYTF. CDR3 in DNA: TGTGCCATCAGTGAGAACCCGGGGCAGGGGGCTTCCTATGGCTACACCTTC.